These 16 T cell receptor beta chains were all obtained from the same sample, sequenced in a study of shared clonotypes between healthy human individuals (dated by TCRdb to the early 2020s). Libraries were constructed by the immunoSEQ multiplex PCR assay. Held by TCRdb, this immuneACCESS table contains in-frame sequences only and omits some clones. Under half of the omission traces to an unresolved V gene where checked; the cause of the rest is unknown. Across this sample there are roughly 700,000 clones, with approximately 79% seen only once. The ten largest clones represent about 1.8% of the sample. What was sequenced was memory CD4+ T cells sorted from blood. The sample's cell subset or site label, decoded: CD45RA-negative fraction. All receptors come from a woman aged 25 to 45 in good health.

CDR3 residues: CASSPRLAGVRDEQFF. DNA for the CDR3: TGTGCCAGCAGCCCAAGACTAGCGGGAGTAAGGGATGAGCAGTTCTTC. The chain carries TRBV7-9 and TRBJ2-1, with TRBD2 matching 12 bases. After removal of 5 bases from V and 8 bases from J, the junction contained 10 bases not matched to a gene. CDR3 length: 16 residues. Germline V lookup: CDR1 SEHNR, CDR2 FQNEAQ (reference sequence).

V usage is TRBV6-1 and J usage is TRBJ1-3, with no clear D. The CDR3 is 14 amino acids. From germline, CDR1 is MNHNS and CDR2 SASEGT. Trimming stripped 0 bases from V and 2 bases from J, with 5 bases between. The CDR3 here is CASSEAVPGNTIYF. The CDR3 DNA reads TGTGCCAGCAGTGAAGCGGTTCCTGGAAACACCATATATTTT.

The sample holds a few counts of this clone. This sequence joins TRBV6-6 and TRBJ2-7, with D uncertain. Trimming shortened V by 8 bases and J by 7 bases, and 15 bases separated the two germline ends. Per germline, CDR1 MNHNY and CDR2 SVGAGI (reference sequence). The CDR3 runs 12 residues. The CDR3 is CASHGDGKEQYF. The CDR3 DNA is TGTGCCAGCCATGGTGATGGGAAAGAGCAGTACTTC.

As to this clone: It differs at one base from a far larger clone, so likely a read error. Other DNA variants within this sample encode the same CDR3. CDR3 amino acids: CASSERENTEAFF. CDR3 nucleotide sequence: TGTGCCAGCAGTGAACGGGAGAACACTGAAGCTTTCTTT. The J gene is TRBJ1-1, the V gene TRBV2; no definite D call. Trimming stripped 2 bases from V and 1 base from J, with 5 bases between. The CDR3 is 13 amino acids. Germline lookup yields CDR1 SNHLY and CDR2 FYNNEI.

This chain links TRBV19 with TRBJ2-7; possibly TRBD2 for D (6 bases). The germline CDR1 and CDR2 sequences are LNHDA and SQIVND (reference sequence). This CDR3 spans 12 amino acids. Trimming took 6 bases from V and 3 from J, leaving 9 bases between them. CDR3 DNA sequence: TGTGCCAGTAGAGGAGGGAACTACGAGCAGTACTTC. Protein sequence: CASRGGNYEQYF.

This chain links TRBV6-6 with TRBJ2-4; D is perhaps TRBD1 or TRBD2 (5 bases each). Germline V gene sequence: CDR1 MNHNY, CDR2 SVGAGI (reference sequence). The germline V and J ends were trimmed by 6 bases and 7 bases, with 16 bases remaining between them. The CDR3 is 14 residues long. CDR3 in amino acids: CASREGESGNIQYF. CDR3 nucleotide sequence: TGTGCCAGCAGGGAAGGGGAGTCGGGTAACATTCAGTACTTC.

The chain carries TRBV5-1 and TRBJ2-7; tentatively, D is TRBD2 (6 bases). CDR1 is SGHRS and CDR2 is YFSETQ in the germline V gene. Deletions cut 0 bases from V and 3 bases from J, with 10 bases between. The CDR3 is 14 amino acids. Here the CDR3 reads CASSLAPGDYEQYF. CDR3 nucleotide sequence: TGCGCCAGCAGCTTGGCGCCGGGGGACTACGAGCAGTACTTC.

The chain employs TRBV19 and TRBJ2-6; D possibly corresponds to TRBD1 (5 bases). CDR1 and CDR2 (germline): LNHDA, SQIVND (reference sequence). The CDR3 is 15 residues long. Trimming pared 6 bases from V and 0 bases from J, leaving 9 bases between. The CDR3 reads CASRPRVSGANVLTF. In nucleotides, the CDR3 is TGTGCCAGTAGACCCAGGGTCTCTGGGGCCAACGTCCTGACTTTC.

The rearrangement uses TRBV28 and TRBJ1-1, with 12 bases fitting TRBD1. Germline loops: CDR1 MDHEN, CDR2 SYDVKM. There are 15 residues in the CDR3. V gave up 8 bases and J gave up 5 bases; unmatched junction bases: 9. CDR3 nucleotide sequence: TGTGCCAGCTCAATAGGGGACAGGGGGCTGACTGAAGCTTTCTTT. Encoded protein: CASSIGDRGLTEAFF.

The V gene is TRBV28, the J gene TRBJ2-5, with a tentative D call TRBD1 (5 bases). Trimming removed 6 bases from V and 5 bases from J, with 19 bases in between. The CDR3 is 15 amino acids. The V gene's germline CDR1 is MDHEN and CDR2 SYDVKM. Written as DNA, the CDR3 is TGTGCCAGCAGGGTCCCCTCGGCAGGGAAGGAGACCCAGTACTTC. Translation gives CASRVPSAGKETQYF.

This chain joins TRBV28 and TRBJ1-4, with D unresolved. The CDR3 contains 14 residues. Germline V gives CDR1 MDHEN, CDR2 SYDVKM. V shed 2 bases and J shed 8 bases, with 12 bases lying between them. This CDR3 reads CASSLVQVEEKLFF. Written as DNA, the CDR3 is TGTGCCAGCAGTTTAGTTCAGGTGGAAGAAAAACTGTTTTTT.

In regard to this clone: Since a much larger clone is just one base distant, this may be a read error. The chain links TRBV7-7 to TRBJ2-1; maybe TRBD2 (6 bases). The V end lost 1 base, the J end lost 0 bases, and 7 bases lay between the germline ends. CDR1 SSHAT and CDR2 FNYEAQ come from the germline V gene (reference sequence). CDR3 size: 15 residues. The DNA for the CDR3 is TGTGCCAGCAGCTTAGTCGGGAGCTCCTACAATGAGCAGTTCTTC. This gives the protein CASSLVGSSYNEQFF.

J is TRBJ2-3 and V is TRBV19, with 7 nucleotides matching TRBD1. CDR3 length: 15 residues. Germline CDR1 and CDR2: LNHDA and SQIVND (reference sequence). Trimming at V came to 5 bases and at J to 4 bases, leaving 9 bases not matched to a gene. The chain's CDR3 is CASSGVQGFPDTQYF. The CDR3 bases are TGTGCCAGTAGTGGGGTACAGGGGTTCCCAGATACGCAGTATTTT.

The chain carries TRBV7-2 and TRBJ2-5; 8 bases fit TRBD2. Trimming removed 1 base from V and 9 bases from J; junction bases left unmatched: 13. This CDR3 is 16 amino acids long. Germline V gene lookup returns CDR1 SGHTA and CDR2 FQGNSA. The CDR3 sequence: CASSLEGTRARGAQYF. As DNA, the CDR3 is TGTGCCAGCAGCTTAGAAGGGACTAGGGCCCGAGGGGCCCAGTACTTC.

The chain links TRBV5-4 to TRBJ2-2, with TRBD2 matching 14 bases. CDR3 length equals 18 residues. V was clipped by 4 bases and J by 4 bases; unmatched bases: 9. Per germline, CDR1 SGHNT and CDR2 YYREEE (reference sequence). CDR3 region: CASSPPGLAGVGTGELFF. The CDR3 DNA reads TGTGCCAGCAGCCCGCCGGGACTAGCGGGAGTCGGCACCGGGGAGCTGTTTTTT.

The chain carries TRBV5-6 and TRBJ2-7; 13 bases fit TRBD2. V lost 1 base, J lost 6 bases, and 10 bases stayed unmatched. Germline lookup yields CDR1 SGHDT and CDR2 YYEEEE. This CDR3 region has 17 residues. The CDR3 coding sequence is TGTGCCAGCAGCTTGCAGGGGCAGGGACTAGCGGGACGCGAGCAGTACTTC. It specifies CASSLQGQGLAGREQYF.